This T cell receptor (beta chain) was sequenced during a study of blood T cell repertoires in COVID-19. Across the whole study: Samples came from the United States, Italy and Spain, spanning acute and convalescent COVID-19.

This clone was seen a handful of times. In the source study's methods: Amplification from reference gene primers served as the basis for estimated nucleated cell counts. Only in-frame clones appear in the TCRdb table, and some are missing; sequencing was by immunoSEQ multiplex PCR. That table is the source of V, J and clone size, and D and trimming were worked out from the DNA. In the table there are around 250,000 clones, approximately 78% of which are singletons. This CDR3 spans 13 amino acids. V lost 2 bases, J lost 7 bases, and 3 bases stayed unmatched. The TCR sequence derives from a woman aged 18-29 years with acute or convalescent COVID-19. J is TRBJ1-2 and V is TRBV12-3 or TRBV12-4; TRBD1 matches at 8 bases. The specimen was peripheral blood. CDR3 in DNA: TGTGCCAGCAGTTTATCAGGGGGCGGTGGCTACACCTTC. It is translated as CASSLSGGGGYTF.